A selection of T cell receptor beta chains follows, all from one sample in a study of shared clonotypes between healthy human individuals. Data came from immunoSEQ multiplex PCR; TCRdb stores just in-frame clones and leaves some out. Of around 650,000 clones detected, about 96% appear once; the ten largest clones hold 0.095% to 0.13%. The sequenced sample was naive CD8+ T cells sorted from blood. The source of these receptors is a woman younger than 45 in good health. CDR3s include the opening cysteine and the closing phenylalanine or tryptophan. A D gene is named only where the DNA matches it firmly. Clone size, where shown, is once, few, many, or a class for clones that have expanded.

clone size	D gene	J gene	V gene	CDR3 protein	CDR3 DNA
NA	TRBD1	TRBJ2-7	TRBV28	CASSWTGSSYEQYF	TGTGCCAGCAGCTGGACAGGTAGCTCCTACGAGCAGTACTTC
NA	NA	TRBJ2-7	TRBV27	CASSLRAPISSRRYF	TGTGCCAGCAGTTTGAGGGCCCCTATCTCCTCACGGCGGTACTTC
once	NA	TRBJ1-5	TRBV27	CASRTGHQPQHF	TGTGCCAGCAGGACAGGCCATCAGCCCCAGCATTTT
NA	NA	TRBJ2-2	TRBV28	CASRPGLIMTGELFF	TGTGCCAGCAGACCGGGACTTATAATGACCGGGGAGCTGTTTTTT
NA	TRBD2	TRBJ2-1	TRBV7-9	CASSLVAGGSYNEQFF	TGTGCCAGCAGCTTAGTAGCGGGTGGTTCCTACAATGAGCAGTTCTTC
NA	NA	TRBJ1-1	TRBV19	CASIFISGENTEAFF	TGTGCCAGTATCTTCATAAGCGGAGAGAACACTGAAGCTTTCTTT
NA	NA	TRBJ1-4	TRBV27	CASSLGRGGTNEKLFF	TGTGCCAGCAGTTTAGGTCGGGGGGGGACTAATGAAAAACTGTTTTTT
NA	NA	TRBJ1-4	TRBV7-9	CASSKPGVDSEKLFF	TGTGCCAGCAGCAAACCGGGGGTTGATTCAGAAAAACTGTTTTTT
NA	NA	TRBJ1-2	TRBV19	CASSIDLGSNYGYTF	TGTGCCAGTAGTATAGATCTCGGTTCTAACTATGGCTACACCTTC
NA	NA	TRBJ2-7	TRBV5-1	CASSKENSYEQYF	TGCGCCAGCAGCAAGGAAAATTCCTACGAGCAGTACTTC
NA	NA	TRBJ2-7	TRBV4-1	CASSRGGTSYEQYF	TGCGCCAGCAGCCGGGGTGGGACCTCATACGAGCAGTACTTC
NA	TRBD2	TRBJ2-1	TRBV7-9	CASSPREGLWEQFF	TGTGCCAGCAGCCCGAGGGAGGGGTTGTGGGAGCAGTTCTTC
NA	NA	TRBJ1-1	TRBV15	CATSKGRGVKGTEAFF	TGTGCCACCAGCAAAGGGAGAGGGGTCAAGGGTACTGAAGCTTTCTTT
NA	NA	TRBJ2-7	TRBV27	CASSLVVAGGSYEQYF	TGTGCCAGCAGTTTAGTTGTGGCCGGAGGGTCCTACGAGCAGTACTTC
NA	NA	TRBJ2-1	TRBV5-4	CASSLSDSYNEQFF	TGTGCCAGCAGCCTTAGCGACTCCTACAATGAGCAGTTCTTC
NA	TRBD2	TRBJ2-2	TRBV7-8	CASSDARAAGVYTGELFF	TGTGCCAGCAGCGATGCCCGGGCGGCGGGAGTATACACCGGGGAGCTGTTTTTT
NA	NA	TRBJ2-1	TRBV25-1	CASSEASNEQFF	TGTGCCAGCAGTGAGGCGAGCAATGAGCAGTTCTTC
NA	NA	TRBJ1-1	TRBV9	CASSSGSLNTEAFF	TGTGCCAGCAGCTCCGGCTCACTGAACACTGAAGCTTTCTTT
NA	TRBD2	TRBJ2-7	TRBV28	CASSLVWREAVSYEQYF	TGTGCCAGCAGTTTGGTCTGGCGGGAGGCGGTCTCCTACGAGCAGTACTTC
NA	TRBD2	TRBJ2-1	TRBV5-6	CASSLGGLAGHSSYNEQFF	TGTGCCAGCAGCTTGGGGGGACTAGCGGGACATAGCTCCTACAATGAGCAGTTCTTC
NA	TRBD1	TRBJ1-2	TRBV9	CASRTGTGGYTF	TGTGCCAGCAGAACTGGGACAGGCGGCTACACCTTC
NA	TRBD1	TRBJ1-2	TRBV28	CASSLTEGGTGAYGYTF	TGTGCCAGCAGTTTAACCGAAGGCGGGACAGGAGCCTATGGCTACACCTTC
NA	NA	TRBJ2-7	TRBV4-2	CASSQDGQNYEQYF	TGTGCCAGCAGCCAAGATGGTCAGAACTACGAGCAGTACTTC
NA	NA	TRBJ1-3	TRBV27	CASSFYPLAGNTIYF	TGTGCCAGCAGTTTTTACCCCCTCGCTGGAAACACCATATATTTT
NA	TRBD2	TRBJ2-7	TRBV5-4	CASSGEASGSYEQYF	TGTGCCAGCAGCGGGGAGGCTAGCGGGAGTTACGAGCAGTACTTC
NA	NA	TRBJ2-7	TRBV27	CASSYGKGYYEQYF	TGTGCCAGCAGTTACGGGAAAGGTTACTACGAGCAGTACTTC
NA	NA	TRBJ2-7	TRBV5-6	CASSAEDNKQYF	TGTGCCAGCAGCGCCGAGGACAACAAGCAGTACTTC
NA	NA	TRBJ1-1	TRBV7-9	CASSLAPQGNTEAFF	TGTGCCAGCAGCTTAGCGCCACAGGGGAACACTGAAGCTTTCTTT
NA	TRBD1	TRBJ1-1	TRBV13	CASRSDRERLTEAFF	TGTGCCAGCAGGTCTGACAGGGAGCGTTTGACTGAAGCTTTCTTT
once	TRBD2	TRBJ2-7	TRBV11-3	CASEGAGGPYEQYF	TGTGCCAGCGAAGGAGCGGGAGGCCCATACGAGCAGTACTTC
once	NA	TRBJ2-2	TRBV5-6	CASSSGVNTGELFF	TGTGCCAGCAGCTCGGGGGTTAACACCGGGGAGCTGTTTTTT
NA	NA	TRBJ2-1	TRBV15	CATSGPYNEQFF	TGTGCCACCAGCGGCCCATACAATGAGCAGTTCTTC
NA	TRBD2	TRBJ2-1	TRBV4-1	CASSHLAGGTMEQFF	TGCGCCAGCAGCCATCTAGCGGGAGGCACCATGGAGCAGTTCTTC
NA	TRBD1	TRBJ1-4	TRBV11-2	CASSQQGVEKLFF	TGTGCCAGCAGCCAACAGGGGGTTGAAAAACTGTTTTTT
NA	TRBD1	TRBJ1-2	TRBV9	CASSVAPDRDREVDGYTF	TGTGCCAGCAGCGTAGCCCCCGATCGGGACAGGGAGGTTGATGGCTACACCTTC
once	NA	TRBJ2-5	TRBV10-1	CASIGFGGRETQYF	TGCGCCAGCATCGGATTTGGAGGGCGGGAGACCCAGTACTTC
once	NA	TRBJ1-1	TRBV19	CASSIYHSQNTEAFF	TGTGCCAGTAGTATATATCACAGCCAGAACACTGAAGCTTTCTTT
NA	TRBD2	TRBJ2-7	TRBV11-2	CASSSGLASYEQYF	TGTGCCAGCAGCTCGGGACTAGCCTCCTACGAGCAGTACTTC
NA	NA	TRBJ1-2	TRBV7-9	CASSLVSPLEGYTF	TGTGCCAGCAGCTTAGTCAGTCCCTTGGAGGGCTACACCTTC
NA	NA	TRBJ2-5	TRBV7-9	CASSPPPPDQETQYF	TGTGCCAGCAGCCCCCCGCCCCCCGACCAAGAGACCCAGTACTTC
NA	TRBD1	TRBJ1-1	TRBV13	CATPSGTGVTEAFF	TGTGCCACCCCGTCCGGGACAGGGGTTACTGAAGCTTTCTTT
NA	NA	TRBJ2-7	TRBV11-1	CASSQMAGADEQYF	TGTGCCAGCAGCCAGATGGCGGGGGCCGACGAGCAGTACTTC
NA	TRBD1	TRBJ1-1	TRBV27	CASEPGGGGTEAFF	TGTGCCAGCGAACCAGGGGGGGGTGGCACTGAAGCTTTCTTT
NA	NA	TRBJ1-2	TRBV7-9	CATTDRIEAIANYGYTF	TGTGCCACCACCGACAGGATCGAAGCTATTGCTAACTATGGCTACACCTTC
NA	TRBD1	TRBJ2-4	TRBV6-5	CASSYSGQGDRNIQYF	TGTGCCAGCAGTTACTCGGGACAGGGGGATCGAAACATTCAGTACTTC
once	NA	TRBJ2-1	TRBV7-6	CASSLGSRSAYNEQFF	TGTGCCAGCAGCTTAGGGAGTAGAAGCGCCTACAATGAGCAGTTCTTC
NA	NA	TRBJ1-5	TRBV10-2	CASSTTRRGNQPQHF	TGCGCCAGCAGTACGACCCGGCGAGGCAATCAGCCCCAGCATTTT
NA	NA	TRBJ1-1	TRBV19	CASSFGPLNTEAFF	TGTGCCAGTTCTTTCGGCCCCTTGAACACTGAAGCTTTCTTT
NA	NA	TRBJ2-2	TRBV7-9	CASLRRENTGELFF	TGTGCCAGCCTGCGGCGGGAGAACACCGGGGAGCTGTTTTTT
NA	NA	TRBJ2-7	TRBV28	CASSPPGSYEQYF	TGTGCCAGCAGCCCCCCGGGTTCCTACGAGCAGTACTTC
NA	NA	TRBJ1-5	TRBV5-8	CASSLESVRQPQHF	TGTGCCAGCAGCTTGGAATCGGTTCGTCAGCCCCAGCATTTT
NA	NA	TRBJ1-1	TRBV11-2	CASSLERGVGNTEAFF	TGTGCCAGCAGCTTAGAGAGGGGTGTCGGGAACACTGAAGCTTTCTTT
NA	NA	TRBJ1-1	TRBV5-4	CASSLDRATEAFF	TGTGCCAGCAGCCTAGACCGGGCCACTGAAGCTTTCTTT
NA	TRBD1	TRBJ1-2	TRBV9	CASSGRTGYGYTF	TGTGCCAGCAGCGGACGGACAGGCTATGGCTACACCTTC
NA	TRBD2	TRBJ2-3	TRBV9	CASSVAEAGGLEDTQYF	TGTGCCAGCAGCGTAGCGGAAGCGGGAGGGTTGGAAGATACGCAGTATTTT
NA	NA	TRBJ2-7	TRBV27	CASSLRTNRVFYEQYF	TGTGCCAGCAGTCTACGAACCAACAGGGTGTTCTACGAGCAGTACTTC
once	NA	TRBJ2-7	TRBV9	CASSLDGYEQYF	TGTGCCAGCAGCCTCGATGGGTACGAGCAGTACTTC
NA	NA	TRBJ2-1	TRBV6-6	CASSYSMANNEQFF	TGTGCCAGCAGTTACTCGATGGCAAACAATGAGCAGTTCTTC
NA	NA	TRBJ2-7	TRBV5-1	CASSPGQSYEQYF	TGCGCCAGCAGCCCCGGTCAATCCTACGAGCAGTACTTC
NA	NA	TRBJ1-2	TRBV2	CASSRVAATNYGYTF	TGTGCCAGCAGTAGGGTAGCGGCAACTAACTATGGCTACACCTTC